This note documents a single T cell receptor (beta chain) sequence. The length of the CDR3 is 14 residues. Germline values: CDR1 SGHRS, CDR2 YFSETQ. Trimming removed 3 bases from V and 1 base from J; junction bases left unmatched: 4. The data were taken from a study of radiotherapy plus CTLA-4 blockade in lung cancer. The table came from immunoSEQ multiplex PCR; TCRdb's copy has only in-frame clones and leaves some out. In the table there are 90,000 to 95,000 clones, 83% of which are singletons. This receptor was obtained from a human donor with non-small cell lung cancer who had stable disease on radiotherapy plus ipilimumab. This specimen consisted of peripheral blood, obtained from a patient treated with radiotherapy plus ipilimumab. The chain joins TRBV5-1 to TRBJ2-7; TRBD1 aligns across 7 bases. In DNA, the CDR3 is TGCGCCAGCAGCTCGACAGGGATTTCCTACGAGCAGTACTTC. This codes for CASSSTGISYEQYF.